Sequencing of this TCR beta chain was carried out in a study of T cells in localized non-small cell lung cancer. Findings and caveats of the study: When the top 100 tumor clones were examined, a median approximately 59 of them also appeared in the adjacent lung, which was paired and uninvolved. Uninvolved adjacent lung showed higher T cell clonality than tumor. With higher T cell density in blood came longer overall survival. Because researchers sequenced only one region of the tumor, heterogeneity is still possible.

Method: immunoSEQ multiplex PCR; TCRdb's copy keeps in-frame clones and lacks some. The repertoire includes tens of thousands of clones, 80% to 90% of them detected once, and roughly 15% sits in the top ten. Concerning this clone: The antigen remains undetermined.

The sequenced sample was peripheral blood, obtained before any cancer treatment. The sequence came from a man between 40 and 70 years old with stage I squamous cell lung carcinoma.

In DNA, the CDR3 is TGCGCCAGCAGCTCGCAAGACAGGGGAAGGGGATACACCTTC. Translated, it gives CASSSQDRGRGYTF. The rearrangement uses TRBV5-1 and TRBJ1-2; TRBD1 matches 8 bases. J lost 11 bases, V lost 3 bases, and 12 bases had no gene match. The germline gives CDR1 SGHRS, CDR2 YFSETQ. This CDR3 contains 14 residues.